This T cell receptor (beta chain) was sequenced in a study of somatic mutations in T cells in chronic GVHD (dated by TCRdb to about 2020). V is clipped by 7 bases and J by 0 bases, and the sequence between their germline boundaries is 4 bases long. The CDR3 has 13 amino acids, counting the end cysteine and phenylalanine. Of all the DNA, just the CDR3 is kept, 39 bases in frame from base 1. The germline V gene (reference sequence) supplies CDR1 LNHDA and CDR2 SQIVND. Sorting staining used anti-CD3, anti-CD4, anti-CD8 and a Vbeta20 antibody from the IOTest Beta Mark kit on a FACSAria III, with purity above 97%. Mononuclear cells were isolated by Ficoll-Paque PLUS density gradient centrifugation from peripheral blood that had been collected in sodium heparin tubes. CD4+ Vbeta20+, CD4+ Vbeta20-, and CD8+ T cell fractions were FACS-sorted before TCRbeta deep sequencing. Details on this clone: The antigen it recognizes is unknown. No much larger clone is present one base from it, and per-base qualities are unavailable.

Genomic DNA was isolated and then used for the TCRbeta deep sequencing. TCRbeta CDR3 sequencing and initial data processing were performed as a commercial service with the immunoSEQ assay. As for how the authors treated the data: Reads were demultiplexed, adapter and primer sequences removed, similar clones merged by frequency-ratio clustering, and V, D, J genes annotated with IMGT. TCRdb's version of the immuneACCESS table is confined to in-frame rearrangements and falls short of the full clone set. An unresolved V gene accounts for under half of the shortfall where checked; the remainder is of unknown origin. V, J and clone size are those of that table, while D and trimming were read from the DNA. Across this sample there are about 13,000 clones, with around 80% seen only once. About 30% of the sample is in the top ten clones.

The clonotype was recovered from a male patient in his fifties with chronic graft-versus-host disease. After a transplant, some of the T cells may come from the graft donor. The chain was built from TRBV19 and TRBJ2-6; the D gene cannot be named for sure. What was sequenced was Vbeta20-negative CD4+ T cells from blood. The meaning of the sample's cell subset or site label: CD4+ T cells sorted as TCR Vbeta20 negative by flow cytometry. The nucleotide sequence is TGTGCCAGTACGGTCTCTGGGGCCAACGTCCTGACTTTC. Its amino acids are CASTVSGANVLTF.